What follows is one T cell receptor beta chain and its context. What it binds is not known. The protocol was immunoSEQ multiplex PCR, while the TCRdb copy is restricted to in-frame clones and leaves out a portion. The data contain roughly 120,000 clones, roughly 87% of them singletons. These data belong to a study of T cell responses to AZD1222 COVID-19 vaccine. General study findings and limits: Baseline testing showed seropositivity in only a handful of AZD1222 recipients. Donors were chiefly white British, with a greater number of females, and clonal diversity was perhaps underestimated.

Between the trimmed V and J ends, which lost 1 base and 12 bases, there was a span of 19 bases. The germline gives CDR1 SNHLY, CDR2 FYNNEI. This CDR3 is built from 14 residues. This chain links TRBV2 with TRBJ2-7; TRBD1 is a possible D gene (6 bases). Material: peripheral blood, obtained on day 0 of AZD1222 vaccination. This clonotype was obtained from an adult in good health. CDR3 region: CASSEGNGQLHPYF. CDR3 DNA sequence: TGTGCCAGCAGTGAAGGGAATGGACAGCTCCACCCGTACTTC.